This is a list of T cell receptor beta chains from one sample in a study of CD8 T cells in Susac syndrome. Using its own MiXCR run on the immunoSEQ multiplex PCR reads, TCRdb lists one record per CDR3 protein. The sample yields under 200,000 distinct CDR3 sequences, roughly 91% seen once. Sequencing was carried out using CD4+ T cells from PBMCs. These receptors all stem from a human donor with Susac syndrome. Each CDR3 is given with its conserved first and last residue. D genes are given only for firm matches. Rows may omit the clone size; those that give it use once, few, many or a size class.

cdr3_nt cdr3_aa j_call v_call clone_size d_call
TGTGCCAGCAGTTACTCGATGGCGGGCTCCTACAATGAGCAGTTCTTC CASSYSMAGSYNEQFF TRBJ2-1 TRBV6-5 once NA
TGTGCCAGCAGCCCGACACAATCGGGCAGGGAGCAGTTCTTC CASSPTQSGREQFF TRBJ2-1 TRBV7-6 NA NA
TGTGCCACCAGCAGAGATCTGGTGGGTCGTAAGACCCAGTACTTC CATSRDLVGRKTQYF TRBJ2-5 TRBV15 once NA
TGTGCCAGCAGTTCAGGGGGCGCGGGGAATCAGCCCCAGCATTTT CASSSGGAGNQPQHF TRBJ1-5 TRBV12-3/TRBV12-4 NA TRBD1
TGTGCCAGTAGTGCCTACAGGAACATGAACACTGAAGCTTTCTTT CASSAYRNMNTEAFF TRBJ1-1 TRBV19 NA NA
TGTGCCAGCAGTTTAGCAGGGGGCGGCACTGAAGCTTTCTTT CASSLAGGGTEAFF TRBJ1-1 TRBV12-3/TRBV12-4 NA TRBD1
TGTGCCAGCTCACCAGGAAGGGGAAACACCGGGGAGCTGTTTTTT CASSPGRGNTGELFF TRBJ2-2 TRBV18 NA NA
TGTGCCAGCAGTGAGCAGGGCCACGAGCAGTACTTC CASSEQGHEQYF TRBJ2-7 TRBV2 NA NA
TGTGGGAGCGGGGAAGGGACCCAGTACTTC CGSGEGTQYF TRBJ2-5 TRBV30 NA TRBD2
TGTGCCAGCAGCTTCTCAGGCGGGGCCTTCGACGAGCAGTACTTC CASSFSGGAFDEQYF TRBJ2-7 TRBV7-2 NA NA
TGTGCCAGCAGTTTAGAGAGTATGAACACTGAAGCTTTCTTT CASSLESMNTEAFF TRBJ1-1 TRBV27 few NA
TGTGCCAGCAGGCTCGGCGAGACCCAGTACTTC CASRLGETQYF TRBJ2-5 TRBV7-9 NA NA
TGTGCCAGCAGTTTAAAATTAATGGGCCCCGACGGCGGGGAGCTGTTTTTT CASSLKLMGPDGGELFF TRBJ2-2 TRBV12-3/TRBV12-4 NA NA
TGTGCCAGCAGAGCACTAGCGGGAGAAGTGGATGAGCAGTTCTTC CASRALAGEVDEQFF TRBJ2-1 TRBV12-3/TRBV12-4 NA TRBD2
TGTGCCAGCAGTTACGGAATGGGGACTAGCTCCTACGAGCAGTACTTC CASSYGMGTSSYEQYF TRBJ2-7 TRBV6-2/TRBV6-3 NA TRBD2
TGTGCCAGCAATGACCCAGCGCACGAGCAGTACTTC CASNDPAHEQYF TRBJ2-7 TRBV6-5 NA NA
TGCAGTGCTCCCGGGACAGGGATCGAGCAGTACTTC CSAPGTGIEQYF TRBJ2-7 TRBV20-1 NA TRBD1
TGTGCCAGCAGCCCAGGACTAGCGGGAGTTCCCGGGGAGCTGTTTTTT CASSPGLAGVPGELFF TRBJ2-2 TRBV3-1 NA TRBD2
TGTGCCAGCAGCCCCCGCGGTGCGGGAGAGGGTTACAATGAGCAGTTCTTC CASSPRGAGEGYNEQFF TRBJ2-1 TRBV7-3 NA TRBD2
TGCAGTGCTAGAGGCGCGGGGAAGCACGAGCAGTACTTC CSARGAGKHEQYF TRBJ2-7 TRBV20-1 NA NA
NA CASSILVNTEAFF TRBJ1-1 TRBV28 NA NA
TGTGCCAGCAGCCTCACGGACGCTGAAGCTTTCTTT CASSLTDAEAFF TRBJ1-1 TRBV3-1 NA NA
TGTGCCAGCAGACCTGATTTTGGACGGAACACTGAAGCTTTCTTT CASRPDFGRNTEAFF TRBJ1-1 TRBV3-1 NA NA
TGTGCCAGCAGTTACTTGGGACAGTCCTACGAGCAGTACTTC CASSYLGQSYEQYF TRBJ2-7 TRBV6-2/TRBV6-3 NA TRBD1
TGTGCCAGCAGTTTAGCTCTCAGCGGTCAGCCCCAGCATTTT CASSLALSGQPQHF TRBJ1-5 TRBV12-3/TRBV12-4 once NA
TGTGCCAGCAGCAAAGAACTAGCGGGAGGCATCGGGGAGCTGTTTTTT CASSKELAGGIGELFF TRBJ2-2 TRBV21-1 NA NA
TGTGCCAGCAGTGTCCTGAGTAGCTCCACCGGGGAGCTGTTTTTT CASSVLSSSTGELFF TRBJ2-2 TRBV2 NA NA
TGTGCCAGCTCACCCGGCGGGGAGGGAGGCCATGGCTACACCTTC CASSPGGEGGHGYTF TRBJ1-2 TRBV18 NA NA
TGCAGTGCGAGTGGTGACGTTAGGAACACTGAAGCTTTCTTT CSASGDVRNTEAFF TRBJ1-1 TRBV20-1 NA NA
TGTGCCAGTACCAATCGGTCAGGGGATGGCTACACCTTC CASTNRSGDGYTF TRBJ1-2 TRBV19 NA NA
TGCAGTGCTAGACATTCCATAGGGCCCGGGGAGCTGTTTTTT CSARHSIGPGELFF TRBJ2-2 TRBV20-1 NA NA
TGCGCCAGCAACGGGGAAGAGACCCAGTACTTC CASNGEETQYF TRBJ2-5 TRBV5-1 once NA
TGTGCCAGCAGCCAAGATGAGAGAAGGTTGGGGAATGAGCAGTTCTTC CASSQDERRLGNEQFF TRBJ2-1 TRBV4-2 NA NA
TGTGCCAGCAGTTCGGTCAGGGGGCGATACGAGCAGTACTTC CASSSVRGRYEQYF TRBJ2-7 TRBV28 NA TRBD1
TGTGCCAGCAGTGACCCGCGGGGTGGGAACCTAAAGGCTTTCTTT CASSDPRGGNLKAFF TRBJ1-1 TRBV25-1 NA NA
TGTGCCAGCAGTACCGCGGGCCGGACAAGAATTGGCTACACCTTC CASSTAGRTRIGYTF TRBJ1-2 TRBV6-5 NA NA
TGCAGTGCTAGGCCCCCCTTTGGACTAGCGGATTCCTACAATGAGCAGTTCTTC CSARPPFGLADSYNEQFF TRBJ2-1 TRBV20-1 NA TRBD2
TGTGCCTGGAGTGTACTTTCTACTTCTGGAAACACCATATATTTT CAWSVLSTSGNTIYF TRBJ1-3 TRBV30 NA NA
TGTGCCAGCAGGAAGAATCCTCCAGGAATAAGCACCGGGGAGCTGTTTTTT CASRKNPPGISTGELFF TRBJ2-2 TRBV2 NA NA
TGTGCCAGCAGCTCCCTACCGGGGGCTGGGTATGGCTACACCTTC CASSSLPGAGYGYTF TRBJ1-2 TRBV7-2 NA NA
TGTGCCAGCAGGGGAGATGAAAAACTGTTTTTT CASRGDEKLFF TRBJ1-4 TRBV5-8 NA NA
TGTGCCAGCAGCTTGAAATTACAGAACACTGAAGCTTTCTTT CASSLKLQNTEAFF TRBJ1-1 TRBV5-4 NA NA
TGCGCCAGCAGCCAAGACCGACAGGGGCGGGTTGGCTACACCTTC CASSQDRQGRVGYTF TRBJ1-2 TRBV4-1 NA TRBD1
TGCGCCAGCAGCCACCTCCGGGACAGGGCGAACACCGGGGAGCTGTTTTTT CASSHLRDRANTGELFF TRBJ2-2 TRBV4-1 NA TRBD1
TGCAGTGCTACGACGAGGGCGGGGGCCATCACAGATACGCAGTATTTT CSATTRAGAITDTQYF TRBJ2-3 TRBV20-1 NA NA
TGTGCCAGCAGATTGACAGGGTACGCTGACGAGCAGTACTTC CASRLTGYADEQYF TRBJ2-7 TRBV2 NA TRBD1
TGTGCCAGCAGTTTACAGGGGGAGAATGAGCAGTTCTTC CASSLQGENEQFF TRBJ2-1 TRBV11-3 once TRBD1
TGTGCCTGGAGCCAACCCGGACATAACACTGAAGCTTTCTTT CAWSQPGHNTEAFF TRBJ1-1 TRBV30 NA NA
TGCGCCAGCAGCTTGGCGGTACTTCCAGATACGCAGTATTTT CASSLAVLPDTQYF TRBJ2-3 TRBV5-1 NA NA
TGTGCCAGCAGTGGACCGGGACAGGGAGTCCCTAACTATGGCTACACCTTC CASSGPGQGVPNYGYTF TRBJ1-2 TRBV6-1 NA TRBD1
TGTGCCAGTAGTACGGGGGCATTTGAGACCCAGTACTTC CASSTGAFETQYF TRBJ2-5 TRBV19 once NA
TGTGCCAGCAGAGATGAACCCTCTGGGGCCAACGTCCTGACTTTC CASRDEPSGANVLTF TRBJ2-6 TRBV6-4 NA NA